Following are 20 T cell receptor beta chains from one sample sequenced in a study of blood T cells in healthy people across ages. The authors ran a second PCR of 7 to 11 cycles using a sample-barcoded 5' primer and a J-beta primer mix. TCRdb itself ran the 5' RACE reads through MiXCR, one entry per CDR3 protein. The table lists fewer than 1.5 million distinct CDR3 sequences, roughly 40% of them singletons. Sequencing was done on a sample of blood. The receptors here all came from a young woman in good health.

The gene calls are TRBV6-5 and TRBJ1-1; perhaps TRBD1 as D (5 bases). The CDR3 spans 15 residues. Trimming cost V 5 bases and J 0 bases, with 13 bases left between them. CDR1 is MNHEY and CDR2 is SVGAGI in the germline V gene. CDR3 loop: CASSKGTAMNTEAFF. As DNA, the CDR3 is TGTGCCAGCAGTAAGGGGACGGCCATGAACACTGAAGCTTTCTTT.

There are a few counts of this clonotype. J is TRBJ2-1 and V is TRBV5-1, with unresolved D. Germline values: CDR1 SGHRS, CDR2 YFSETQ. Deletions cut 0 bases from V and 2 bases from J, with 6 bases between. This CDR3 spans 14 amino acids. CDR3: CASSLGVAYNEQFF. The CDR3 DNA is TGCGCCAGCAGCTTGGGGGTCGCCTACAATGAGCAGTTCTTC.

The rearrangement uses TRBV12-3 or TRBV12-4 and TRBJ2-3; D not certain. The CDR3 length is 16 residues. V was clipped by 4 bases and J by 4 bases, with 18 bases between them. The CDR3 DNA sequence: TGTGCCAGCAGTTCCAGACTTGGGTTGTCCCCAGATACGCAGTATTTT. It translates to CASSSRLGLSPDTQYF.

This clonotype was counted a few times. CDR3: CSALHREYDYEQYF. The CDR3 nucleotides are TGCAGTGCTCTCCACCGGGAGTACGATTACGAGCAGTACTTC. The V call is TRBV20-1, the J call TRBJ2-7; a weak D match, TRBD2 (6 bases). Germline loops: CDR1 DFQATT, CDR2 SNEGSKA (reference sequence). Deletions cut 5 bases from V and 4 bases from J, with 18 bases between. This CDR3 contains 14 residues.

This clonotype was seen only a few times. The CDR3 sequence is CASSPVGIENTIYF. The DNA for the CDR3 is TGTGCCAGCAGCCCCGTAGGAATTGAAAACACCATATATTTT. The chain carries TRBV7-9 and TRBJ1-3; D unclear. The germline V gene encodes CDR1 SEHNR and CDR2 FQNEAQ (reference sequence). The CDR3 is made up of 14 amino acids. V lost 5 bases, J lost 6 bases, and 14 bases lay in between.

This rearrangement joins TRBV10-3 to TRBJ2-7; D is unresolved. The V end lost 9 bases, the J end lost 2 bases, and 11 bases lay between the germline ends. Germline loops: CDR1 ENHRY, CDR2 SYGVKD. This CDR3 has 12 residues. The CDR3 loop is CAISHNAYEQYF. As DNA, the CDR3 is TGTGCCATAAGTCACAATGCCTACGAGCAGTACTTC.

The rearrangement joins TRBV14 to TRBJ2-3; no reliable D call. Looked up from germline, CDR1 is SGHDN and CDR2 is FVKESK. The germline V and J ends were trimmed by 0 bases and 3 bases, with 13 bases remaining between them. The CDR3 runs 16 residues. The CDR3 sequence: CASSQDPAVWTDTQYF. In DNA, the CDR3 is TGTGCCAGCAGCCAAGACCCGGCAGTTTGGACAGATACGCAGTATTTT.

This clonotype was seen only a few times. This sequence joins TRBV28 and TRBJ1-4; D is possibly TRBD1 (6 bases). Trimming took 2 bases from V and 5 from J, leaving 15 bases between them. CDR1 and CDR2 (germline): MDHEN, SYDVKM. The CDR3 is made up of 16 amino acids. CDR3 residues: CASSLTGGGWNEKLFF. Here the CDR3 DNA reads TGTGCCAGCAGTTTAACGGGGGGCGGTTGGAATGAAAAACTGTTTTTT.

This clonotype was seen a few times. The genes are TRBV11-1 and TRBJ2-2, with D unclear. The CDR3 covers 15 residues. Trimming removed 2 bases from V and 2 bases from J, with 9 bases in between. Germline V gives CDR1 SGHAT, CDR2 FQDESV (reference sequence). The CDR3 DNA reads TGTGCCAGCAGCTTACCGCTGATCAACACCGGGGAGCTGTTTTTT. As protein: CASSLPLINTGELFF.

The rearrangement joins TRBV6-5 to TRBJ2-3; TRBD2 agrees at 7 bases. This CDR3 is built from 13 residues. CDR1 is MNHEY and CDR2 is SVGAGI in the germline V gene. V dropped 2 bases and J dropped 8; count of bases not matched to a gene: 4. Here the CDR3 DNA reads TGTGCCAGCAGTTACCCCCCGGGGGGTACGCAGTATTTT. Translating it yields CASSYPPGGTQYF.

The chain couples TRBV20-1 to TRBJ1-1; D gene ambiguous. This CDR3 is 13 amino acids long. Germline values: CDR1 DFQATT, CDR2 SNEGSKA (reference sequence). Trimming pared 6 bases from V and 0 bases from J, leaving 11 bases between. CDR3 coding DNA: TGCAGTGCCCTAGTGGCATTGAACACTGAAGCTTTCTTT. Translation: CSALVALNTEAFF.

This clonotype was detected only once. The rearrangement joins TRBV5-5 to TRBJ2-7; D tentatively fits TRBD1 or TRBD2 (6 bases each). This CDR3 is built from 15 residues. Per germline, CDR1 SGHKS and CDR2 YYEKEE (reference sequence). V was pared by 2 bases and J by 3 bases, with 15 bases between. In DNA form, the CDR3 reads TGTGCCAGCAGCTTTGAGGGGGGCTCTCGCTACGAGCAGTACTTC. Amino acid sequence: CASSFEGGSRYEQYF.

V is TRBV28 and J is TRBJ1-4, with 8 bases aligning to TRBD1. Trimming removed 7 bases from V and 6 bases from J; junction bases left unmatched: 13. This CDR3 has 16 amino acids. From germline, CDR1 is MDHEN and CDR2 SYDVKM. This CDR3 reads CASISGGAGPDEKLFF. In DNA, the CDR3 is TGTGCCAGCATATCAGGGGGCGCGGGTCCGGATGAAAAACTGTTTTTT.

The chain carries TRBV6-5 and TRBJ1-4, with 11 positions matching TRBD1. There are 15 residues in the CDR3. J was trimmed by 7 bases and V by 5 bases; bases with no gene match: 6. Germline CDR1 is MNHEY and CDR2 is SVGAGI. This CDR3 reads CASSGQGAGGEKLFF. CDR3 nucleotides: TGTGCCAGCAGTGGACAGGGGGCCGGTGGTGAAAAACTGTTTTTT.

This sequence joins TRBV6-6 and TRBJ2-6; D call uncertain. V gave up 6 bases and J gave up 0 bases, with 9 bases separating them. The length of the CDR3 is 15 residues. Germline CDR1 MNHNY, CDR2 SVGAGI (reference sequence). CDR3 in DNA: TGTGCCAGCAGCGACTGGTCCTCTGGGGCCAACGTCCTGACTTTC. Its translation: CASSDWSSGANVLTF.

This clonotype was counted a few times. This chain links TRBV6-6 with TRBJ1-1; TRBD1 might be the D (5 bases). This CDR3 contains 14 residues. Trimming took 3 bases from V and 4 from J, leaving 12 bases between them. CDR1 is MNHNY and CDR2 is SVGAGI in the germline V gene (reference sequence). The CDR3 nucleotides read TGTGCCAGCAGTTATGGGGCTATTACCACTGAAGCTTTCTTT. Translation gives CASSYGAITTEAFF.

This clonotype turned up a few times. The CDR3 coding sequence is TGTGCCAGCAGCCCTGAAGCCGGGACCTTGGGGAACGAGCAGTACTTC. Translation gives CASSPEAGTLGNEQYF. The chain is built from TRBV5-6 and TRBJ2-4; the D call may be TRBD1 or TRBD2 (5 bases each). The better agreement between TRBJ2-7 and the DNA end casts doubt on the J call. CDR1 is SGHDT, CDR2 YYEEEE, per germline. CDR3 length equals 16 residues.

In nucleotides, the CDR3 is TGTGCCAGCAGTTCCTGGGGGGACAGTGGCAAATACAATGAGCAGTTCTTC. It specifies CASSSWGDSGKYNEQFF. This chain connects TRBV27 to TRBJ2-1, with D perhaps matching TRBD1 (7 bases). The CDR3 contains 17 residues. V lost 4 bases, J lost 4 bases, and 20 bases lay in between. Germline V gene sequence: CDR1 MNHEY, CDR2 SMNVEV (reference sequence).

J is TRBJ2-5 and V is TRBV6-1; TRBD1 matches 8 bases. The V and J ends lost 5 bases and 1 base, in that order; junction bases with no gene match: 12. CDR3 length equals 17 residues. CDR1 is MNHNS, CDR2 SASEGT, per germline. The CDR3 sequence is CASSRWVNRGTQETQYF. The CDR3 coding sequence is TGTGCCAGCAGTCGATGGGTAAACAGGGGGACCCAAGAGACCCAGTACTTC.

This clonotype has a count of ten or more. The chain couples TRBV27 to TRBJ1-5, with 8 bases identical to TRBD1. CDR3 size: 16 residues. Trimming removed 1 base from V and 1 base from J; junction bases left unmatched: 3. Germline CDR1 MNHEY, CDR2 SMNVEV (reference sequence). The CDR3 bases are TGTGCCAGCAGTTTATTGGACAGGGTGAGCAATCAGCCCCAGCATTTT. Its protein is CASSLLDRVSNQPQHF.